This entry is about one T cell receptor (beta chain). This specimen belongs to a study of blood T cell repertoires in COVID-19. The wider study: Sample material is recorded as cDNA or gDNA derived from T cells, B-cell-depleted T cells, or PBMCs.

Authors' data handling: By means of reference gene primer amplification, nucleated cell counts were estimated. Assay used: immunoSEQ multiplex PCR; TCRdb lists only in-frame clones, some missing. That table is the source of V, J and clone size, and D and trimming were worked out from the DNA. The sample has approximately 94,000 clones, approximately 80% seen once; the top ten hold roughly 22%. The source of this sequence is a human donor in a cohort sampled during active COVID-19. The sample comprised peripheral blood.

DNA of the CDR3: TGTGCCAGCAGTGGACAGGGAGGTAGGGCTAATTCACCCCTCCACTTT. Translation gives CASSGQGGRANSPLHF. This chain links TRBV27 with TRBJ1-6; the match to TRBD1 covers 8 bases. This CDR3 region has 16 residues. Trimming removed 5 bases from V and 6 bases from J; junction bases left unmatched: 9. The germline gives CDR1 MNHEY, CDR2 SMNVEV (reference sequence).